Listed below are T cell receptor beta chains from one sample, sequenced in a study of T cell repertoires in cytomegalovirus infection. TCRdb processed the reads anew with MiXCR; each CDR3 protein has one entry. The table includes about 130,000 distinct CDR3 sequences, roughly a quarter detected once. Their recognized antigens are unknown. The specimen was PBMCs, sequenced either directly or after in vitro stimulation (not recorded which). The receptors stem from a human donor in good health (CMV status not recorded). Some clones in this sample may be carry-over from other donors' samples. Both conserved end residues are trimmed from each CDR3.

ASSLGGQPYNEQF TRBV7-8
ASSLSMVTGPPREQY TRBV7-2
ASSFSSGRASDTQY TRBV7-6
ASSLELLRDTQY TRBV11-2
ASSVQAIRDNEQF TRBV6-4
ATSYTKGAAAPEAF TRBV12-3/TRBV12-4
AIRDLRHNEQF TRBV10-3
ASRRPRDRANEKLF TRBV12-3/TRBV12-4
ASSFPLDREGSNEQF TRBV6-2/TRBV6-3
ASGRVETQY TRBV6-1
ASSSPREGRFTIY TRBV27
ASSPPGTQY TRBV28
ASSQPNTDTQY TRBV7-2
ASSPHQQETQY TRBV3-1
ASSFDSPPYNEQF TRBV11-3
ASSHVAGGSSYEQY TRBV4-1
ASSLSGGYGYT TRBV5-8
ASSLRSGRRDNEQF TRBV7-2
ASSIQDRYYGYT TRBV19
ASSLVWGSGNTIY TRBV7-2
ASTGTSQSQF TRBV12-3/TRBV12-4
ATSDLSDGTSGSTDTQY TRBV24-1
ASSLSGRQETQY TRBV7-2
ASSLGGLAGVLNEQF TRBV7-9
ASSDPGEQY TRBV28
ASLPMGPHYNEQF TRBV27
ASRTSPGLEQF TRBV12-3/TRBV12-4
ASSHYRGGTEAF TRBV14
ASSPPQGGSDEQY TRBV28
ATSREFGLAGEDEQF TRBV15
ASSSTTAAGANVLT TRBV7-3
ASSVSAGGNTDTQY TRBV9
ASSFEFPSYNSPLH TRBV27
SARDPPGPLGKLF TRBV20-1
ASSQGRQETQY TRBV3-1